Listed here are 18 T cell receptor beta chains from one sample, sequenced in a study of blood T cell repertoires in COVID-19 (dated by TCRdb to between 2020 and 2021). Library preparation employed the immunoSEQ multiplex PCR assay. This is the immuneACCESS table as TCRdb keeps it, with only in-frame sequences that have V and J called. A part of the clones is gone; compared with another copy, unresolved V genes explain less than half, and the rest is unexplained. This sample has a few hundred thousand clones in its table, and roughly 90% of those were observed once. The ten largest make up 0.8% to 0.85% of the sample. Sequencing was done on a sample of peripheral blood. These receptors were collected from a man aged 18 to 29 with COVID-19, enrolled during active disease.

This chain links TRBV30 with TRBJ2-2, with 11 bases lining up with TRBD2. V shed 1 base and J 4 bases; nucleotides not matched to a gene: 2. The CDR3 is made up of 15 amino acids. The germline V gene encodes CDR1 GTSNPN and CDR2 SVGIG (reference sequence). CDR3: CAWSGLAGGTGELFF. The CDR3 region has the DNA TGTGCCTGGAGTGGGCTAGCGGGAGGCACCGGGGAGCTGTTTTTT.

The rearrangement joins TRBV5-5 to TRBJ2-1; 11 nucleotides line up with TRBD2. The CDR3 extends over 17 amino acids. The germline CDR1 and CDR2 sequences are SGHKS and YYEKEE (reference sequence). V was clipped by 4 bases and J by 6 bases; unmatched bases: 12. In DNA form, the CDR3 reads TGTGCCAGCAGCCCGAGAATGACTAGCGGGGCGGGCAATGAGCAGTTCTTC. This sequence encodes CASSPRMTSGAGNEQFF.

The V and J genes are TRBV3-1 (or the pseudogene TRBV3-2) and TRBJ1-1, with a tentative D call TRBD1 (5 bases). V dropped 2 bases and J dropped 4 bases, with 11 bases sitting between them. This CDR3 has 14 amino acids. Looked up from germline, CDR1 is LGHDT and CDR2 is YNNKEL (reference sequence). CDR3 coding DNA: TGTGCCAGCAGCCAAAGGGGCGAAAGCACTGAAGCTTTCTTT. Its protein product is CASSQRGESTEAFF.

About this clone itself: The sample carries other DNA sequences with the same CDR3. This chain joins TRBV3-1 (or the pseudogene TRBV3-2) and TRBJ2-5; weak D call: TRBD1 (6 bases). Trimming removed 2 bases at V and 1 base at J, with 8 bases between. Germline CDR1 and CDR2: LGHDT and YNNKEL (reference sequence). The CDR3 contains 14 residues. Written as DNA, the CDR3 is TGTGCCAGCAGCCAACCGGACAGCCAAGAGACCCAGTACTTC. This encodes CASSQPDSQETQYF.

The chain has TRBV4-1 and TRBJ2-7; 7 bases fit TRBD2. The V gene end was trimmed by 1 base and the J gene end by 0 bases; junction bases not matched to a gene: 6. Germline CDR1 and CDR2: MGHRA and YSYEKL. The CDR3 runs 16 residues. The chain's CDR3 is CASSQGATSLSYEQYF. For the CDR3, the DNA is TGCGCCAGCAGCCAAGGTGCGACTAGCCTCTCCTACGAGCAGTACTTC.

This clone was seen just once. V gene TRBV5-1 combines with J gene TRBJ1-5; D gene uncertain. There are 15 residues in the CDR3. Trimming removed 4 bases at V and 5 bases at J, with 16 bases between. CDR1 and CDR2 from the germline V gene are SGHRS and YFSETQ. CDR3 loop: CASSLRTGRDQPQHF. CDR3 bases: TGCGCCAGCAGCCTTAGGACGGGGAGGGATCAGCCCCAGCATTTT. Based on the CDR3 plus reference TRBV5-1 and TRBJ1-5, the full variable domain is KAGVTQTPRYLIKTRGQQVTLSCSPISGHRSVSWYQQTPGQGLQFLFEYFSETQRNKGNFPGRFSGRQFSNSRSEMNVSTLELGDSALYLCASSLRTGRDQPQHFGDGTRLSIL.

The chain carries TRBV19 and TRBJ1-1; TRBD1 is a possible D gene (5 bases). Deletions cut 3 bases from V and 6 bases from J, with 20 bases between. From germline, CDR1 is LNHDA and CDR2 SQIVND (reference sequence). The length of the CDR3 is 16 residues. The CDR3 protein is CASSIKSRGNKAEAFF. Here the CDR3 DNA reads TGTGCCAGTAGTATCAAGAGTCGGGGGAACAAGGCTGAAGCTTTCTTT.

The CDR3 here is CASSQGPTSGSTDTQYF. CDR3 in DNA: TGTGCCAGCAGCCAAGGGCCGACTAGCGGTAGCACAGATACGCAGTATTTT. V is TRBV3-1 (or the pseudogene TRBV3-2) and J is TRBJ2-3; 9 positions agree with TRBD2. The CDR3 has 17 residues. Germline CDR1 is LGHDT and CDR2 is YNNKEL (reference sequence). V lost 1 base and J lost 0; bases outside the gene matches: 5.

This clone was picked up a small number of times. The J gene is TRBJ1-6, the V gene TRBV7-9, with a possible D match to TRBD1 (5 bases). The CDR3 covers 14 residues. Germline V CDR1 and CDR2: SEHNR, FQNEAQ (reference sequence). Trimming stripped 1 base from V and 7 bases from J, with 8 bases between. CDR3 sequence (DNA): TGTGCCAGCAGCTTAGGCAGGGCGAATTCACCCCTCCACTTT. Protein: CASSLGRANSPLHF. Looking up the rest from reference TRBV7-9 and TRBJ1-6 gives the full variable domain: DTGVSQNPRHKITKRGQNVTFRCDPISEHNRLYWYRQTLGQGPEFLTYFQNEAQLEKSRLLSDRFSAERPKGSFSTLEIQRTEQGDSAMYLCASSLGRANSPLHFGNGTRLTVT.

The V call is TRBV7-8, the J call TRBJ2-5, with TRBD2 as a possible D gene (6 bases). Deletions cut 5 bases from V and 2 bases from J, with 18 bases between. In germline, CDR1 is SGHVS, CDR2 FQNEAQ. The CDR3 sequence is 16 residues long. CDR3 sequence: CASSPGSQLKQETQYF. The CDR3 coding sequence is TGTGCCAGCAGCCCCGGGAGTCAGCTGAAGCAAGAGACCCAGTACTTC.

The chain couples TRBV28 to TRBJ1-4; D not certain. The CDR3 is 15 amino acids. Germline V CDR1 and CDR2: MDHEN, SYDVKM. Trimming pared 1 base from V and 7 bases from J, leaving 13 bases between. For the CDR3, the DNA is TGTGCCAGCAGTTTATCAGCGGGCCTAAGTGAAAAACTGTTTTTT. Amino acid sequence: CASSLSAGLSEKLFF.

V usage is TRBV7-6 and J usage is TRBJ2-3, with TRBD1 matching over 7 bases. CDR3 size: 15 residues. The germline V gene encodes CDR1 SGHVS and CDR2 FNYEAQ. J was trimmed by 1 base and V by 4 bases; bases with no gene match: 5. The chain's CDR3 is CASSWRQGGTDTQYF. CDR3 in DNA: TGTGCCAGCAGCTGGAGACAGGGCGGCACAGATACGCAGTATTTT. The whole variable domain, remainder taken from reference TRBV7-6 and TRBJ2-3, is GAGVSQSPRYKVTKRGQDVALRCDPISGHVSLYWYRQALGQGPEFLTYFNYEAQQDKSGLPNDRFSAERPEGSISTLTIQRTEQRDSAMYRCASSWRQGGTDTQYFGPGTRLTVL.

This rearrangement joins TRBV3-1 (or the pseudogene TRBV3-2) to TRBJ2-2; 10 nucleotides line up with TRBD1. J gave up 2 bases and V 4 bases, and 13 bases lay outside the gene matches. CDR3 length equals 19 residues. The V gene's germline CDR1 is LGHDT and CDR2 YNNKEL (reference sequence). The DNA of the CDR3 is TGTGCCAGCAGCCGAAACCCCGGGACAGGGGTCGGAAACACCGGGGAGCTGTTTTTT. Protein: CASSRNPGTGVGNTGELFF.

J is TRBJ2-7 and V is TRBV6-6, with 10 bases lining up with TRBD1. Looked up from germline, CDR1 is MNHNY and CDR2 is SVGAGI (reference sequence). Trimming at V came to 0 bases and at J to 2 bases, leaving 4 bases not matched to a gene. This CDR3 spans 16 amino acids. Here the CDR3 DNA reads TGTGCCAGCAGTTACTCCCCCGGGACAGGGGCCTACGAGCAGTACTTC. Translated: CASSYSPGTGAYEQYF.

This chain uses TRBV2 with TRBJ2-7; tentative D call: TRBD1 (5 bases). The V and J ends lost 6 bases and 2 bases respectively, with 14 bases between them. From germline, CDR1 is SNHLY and CDR2 FYNNEI. This CDR3 has 14 residues. The CDR3 is CASRYGQDPYEQYF. The CDR3 DNA follows: TGTGCCAGCAGATATGGACAAGATCCCTACGAGCAGTACTTC.

The chain employs TRBV5-1 and TRBJ2-6; 8 bases are a match to TRBD1. CDR1 is SGHRS and CDR2 is YFSETQ in the germline V gene. V lost 4 bases to trimming and J lost 4 bases; unmatched junction nucleotides: 10. The CDR3 is 17 residues long. CDR3 sequence: CASSGQGATAGANVLTF. CDR3 DNA: TGCGCCAGCAGCGGTCAGGGGGCAACGGCCGGGGCCAACGTCCTGACTTTC.

V usage is TRBV2 and J usage is TRBJ1-1; D gene ambiguous. This CDR3 has 13 residues. From germline, CDR1 is SNHLY and CDR2 FYNNEI. Deletions cut 7 bases from V and 5 bases from J, with 14 bases between. The chain's CDR3 is CASKEGFMTEAFF. CDR3 nucleotides: TGTGCCAGCAAGGAGGGTTTCATGACTGAAGCTTTCTTT.

V gene TRBV4-1 combines with J gene TRBJ1-4; TRBD1 matches at 9 bases. CDR3 size: 15 residues. The V segment lost 4 bases and the J segment 9 bases; nucleotides outside the gene matches: 9. From germline, CDR1 is MGHRA and CDR2 YSYEKL. The CDR3 DNA sequence: TGCGCCAGCAGCCTTATCCGGGACAGGGATCAAAAACTGTTTTTT. Its protein product is CASSLIRDRDQKLFF.